This is a list of T cell receptor beta chains from one sample in a study of cytomegalovirus exposure and HLA in healthy donors. Measured with immunoSEQ multiplex PCR; TCRdb has only the in-frame clones, and not every one. Counted here are 150,000 to 200,000 clones, over 65% occurring once; the ten biggest clones make up under 2.5%. The specimen sequenced was PBMCs. The receptors here all came from a man between 60 and 75 years old in good health and CMV-seronegative. Both conserved end residues are part of each CDR3. The D gene is left open where the match is weak. Where a row states a size, it is once, few, many or the class of an expanded clone; other rows omit it.

CDR3aa: CAWSGMGGSNQPQHF; CDR3nt: TGTGCCTGGAGTGGAATGGGAGGTAGCAATCAGCCCCAGCATTTT; abundance: NA; d_gene: NA; j_gene: TRBJ1-5; v_gene: TRBV30
CDR3aa: CASSSGTSGYNEQFF; CDR3nt: TGCGCCAGCAGTTCCGGGACTAGCGGCTACAATGAGCAGTTCTTC; abundance: NA; d_gene: TRBD2; j_gene: TRBJ2-1; v_gene: TRBV5-1
CDR3aa: CASRPTGATGELFF; CDR3nt: TGTGCCAGCAGACCAACAGGGGCCACCGGGGAGCTGTTTTTT; abundance: NA; d_gene: TRBD1; j_gene: TRBJ2-2; v_gene: TRBV7-2
CDR3aa: CASRLNKGGGGGYSNQPQNF; CDR3nt: TGTGCCAGCAGGCTTAATAAGGGGGGGGGCGGAGGGTATAGCAATCAGCCCCAGAATTTT; abundance: NA; d_gene: NA; j_gene: TRBJ1-5; v_gene: TRBV2
CDR3aa: CASSPRQAAYEQYF; CDR3nt: TGCGCCAGCAGCCCCCGACAGGCTGCCTACGAGCAGTACTTC; abundance: NA; d_gene: NA; j_gene: TRBJ2-7; v_gene: TRBV5-1
CDR3aa: CAWSVRGGVREQYF; CDR3nt: TGTGCCTGGAGTGTAAGGGGGGGGGTTCGGGAGCAGTACTTC; abundance: NA; d_gene: NA; j_gene: TRBJ2-7; v_gene: TRBV30
CDR3aa: CASSDLGWSADTQYF; CDR3nt: TGTGCCAGCAGCGATCTAGGTTGGTCCGCAGATACGCAGTATTTT; abundance: NA; d_gene: NA; j_gene: TRBJ2-3; v_gene: TRBV7-9
CDR3aa: CATSRDRGLGTEAFF; CDR3nt: TGTGCCACCAGCAGAGATCGTGGGCTGGGCACTGAAGCTTTCTTT; abundance: NA; d_gene: NA; j_gene: TRBJ1-1; v_gene: TRBV15
CDR3aa: CASSGTGGKLGYTF; CDR3nt: TGTGCCAGCAGTGGTACAGGGGGGAAGTTAGGCTACACCTTC; abundance: NA; d_gene: TRBD1; j_gene: TRBJ1-2; v_gene: TRBV6-5
CDR3aa: CASSAKSWTWSEQYF; CDR3nt: TGTGCCAGCAGTGCAAAAAGTTGGACATGGTCTGAGCAGTACTTC; abundance: NA; d_gene: NA; j_gene: TRBJ2-7; v_gene: TRBV28
CDR3aa: CASRMGLANHNEQFF; CDR3nt: TGTGCCAGTAGGATGGGACTAGCCAACCACAATGAGCAGTTCTTC; abundance: few; d_gene: TRBD2; j_gene: TRBJ2-1; v_gene: TRBV19